The following is a TCR beta chain sequence with its context. Its antigen is currently unknown. The repertoire was sequenced with immunoSEQ multiplex PCR; TCRdb's copy has only in-frame clones and lacks some. The sample has about 1.4 million clones, around 95% seen once. The record originates from a study of shared clonotypes between healthy human individuals. The CDR3 runs 16 residues. With 3 bases clipped from V and 7 bases from J, the junction kept 11 bases outside the gene matches. Germline CDR1 reads MGHDK; CDR2 reads SYGVNS. Whole-study results and caveats: Clonotype sharing across donors was expected to vary with sequencing depth. Naive subsets generally exceeded memory subsets in estimated richness. Even with large depth, rarefaction showed that sorted-subset sequencing was incomplete.

The material sequenced was naive CD4+ T cells sorted from blood. Subset reported: CD45RA+ positively selected. This TCR derives from a man under 40 in good health. This sequence joins TRBV25-1 and TRBJ2-3; 9 bases agree with TRBD1. In DNA, the CDR3 is TGTGCCAGCAGTGATGTGGGGACAGGGATCAGGAATACGCAGTATTTT. Its translation is CASSDVGTGIRNTQYF.